This note documents a single T cell receptor (beta chain) sequence. The protocol was immunoSEQ multiplex PCR, while the TCRdb copy is restricted to in-frame clones and leaves out a portion. The sample comprises almost 25,000 clones, around 85% of which are singletons, and 4.6% rests with the top ten. The CDR3 contains 13 residues. V was pared by 1 base and J by 5 bases, with 9 bases between. The germline V gene has CDR1 SGHDT and CDR2 YYEEEE. This sample stems from a study of blood T cell dynamics during melanoma immunotherapy. Overall study context: Metastatic melanoma patients received first-line pembrolizumab or nivolumab plus ipilimumab.

Time point described: pre-treatment baseline. This TCR was recovered from a human donor with melanoma. This specimen consisted of blood, obtained from a patient treated with checkpoint blockade. The rearrangement links TRBV5-6 to TRBJ1-1; D remains ambiguous. The CDR3 nucleotides read TGTGCCAGCAGCTTGATCTGGGGTACTGAAGCTTTCTTT. Translated: CASSLIWGTEAFF.